The clone carrying this T cell receptor (beta chain) was counted between two and nine times. This entry belongs to a study of T cells after yellow fever vaccination. CDR1 MNHEY and CDR2 SVGEGT come from the germline V gene. Trimming removed 6 bases at V and 3 bases at J, with 12 bases between. The CDR3 extends over 14 amino acids. TCRdb reprocessed the 5' RACE reads via MiXCR and lists one record per CDR3 protein. The sample lists fewer than 450,000 distinct CDR3 sequences, around a tenth seen once, with 18% in the top ten. The starting material was PBMCs, obtained on the day of the first yellow fever vaccination. This clonotype was obtained from a man aged 18 to 29 who received the YFV17D yellow fever vaccine. The chain has TRBV6-2 or TRBV6-3 and TRBJ1-5; D is undetermined. The CDR3 protein is CASSPMRTNQPQHF. CDR3 DNA: TGTGCCAGCAGCCCTATGCGGACCAATCAGCCCCAGCATTTT.